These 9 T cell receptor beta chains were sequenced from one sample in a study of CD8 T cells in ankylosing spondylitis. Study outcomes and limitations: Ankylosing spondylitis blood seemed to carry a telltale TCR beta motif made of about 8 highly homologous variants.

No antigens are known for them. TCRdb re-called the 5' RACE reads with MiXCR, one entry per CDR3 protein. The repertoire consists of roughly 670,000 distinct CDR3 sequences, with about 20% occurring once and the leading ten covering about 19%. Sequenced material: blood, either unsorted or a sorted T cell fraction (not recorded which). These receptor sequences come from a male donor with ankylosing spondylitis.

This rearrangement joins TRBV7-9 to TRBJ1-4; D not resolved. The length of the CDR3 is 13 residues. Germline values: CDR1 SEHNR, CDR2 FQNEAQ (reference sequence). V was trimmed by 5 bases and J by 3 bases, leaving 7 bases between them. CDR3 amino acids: CASSPPPNEKLFF. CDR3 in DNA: TGTGCCAGCAGCCCCCCCCCTAATGAAAAACTGTTTTTT.

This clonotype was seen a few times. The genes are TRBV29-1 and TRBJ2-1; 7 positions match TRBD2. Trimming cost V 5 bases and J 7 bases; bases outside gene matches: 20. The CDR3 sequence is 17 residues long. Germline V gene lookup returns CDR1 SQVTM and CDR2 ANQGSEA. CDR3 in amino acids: CSVHKGGRWTSLNEQFF. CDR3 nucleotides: TGCAGCGTTCATAAGGGAGGGAGATGGACTAGTTTGAATGAGCAGTTCTTC.

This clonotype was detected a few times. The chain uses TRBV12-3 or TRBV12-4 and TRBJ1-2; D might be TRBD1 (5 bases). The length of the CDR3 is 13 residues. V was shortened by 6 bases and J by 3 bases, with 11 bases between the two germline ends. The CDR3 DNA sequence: TGTGCCAGCAGGTGGGGCAGGGACTATGGCTACACCTTC. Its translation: CASRWGRDYGYTF.

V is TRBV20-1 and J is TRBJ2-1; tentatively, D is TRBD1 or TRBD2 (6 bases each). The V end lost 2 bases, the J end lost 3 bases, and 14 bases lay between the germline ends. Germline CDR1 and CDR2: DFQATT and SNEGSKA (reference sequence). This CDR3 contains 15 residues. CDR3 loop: CSARRGPRLYNEQFF. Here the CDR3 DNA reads TGCAGTGCTAGACGGGGGCCGAGGCTCTACAATGAGCAGTTCTTC.

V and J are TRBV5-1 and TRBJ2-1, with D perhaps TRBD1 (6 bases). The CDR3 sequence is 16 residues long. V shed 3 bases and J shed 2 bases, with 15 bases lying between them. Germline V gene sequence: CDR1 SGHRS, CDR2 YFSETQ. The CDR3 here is CASSWGPGTTYNEQFF. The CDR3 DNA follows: TGCGCCAGCAGCTGGGGGCCAGGGACCACCTACAATGAGCAGTTCTTC.

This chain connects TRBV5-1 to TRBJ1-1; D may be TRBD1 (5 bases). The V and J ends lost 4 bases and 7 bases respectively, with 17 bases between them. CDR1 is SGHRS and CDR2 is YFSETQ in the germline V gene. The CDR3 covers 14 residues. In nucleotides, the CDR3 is TGCGCCAGCAGCCCCACCCCAGGGTTGGGTGAAGCTTTCTTT. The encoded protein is CASSPTPGLGEAFF.

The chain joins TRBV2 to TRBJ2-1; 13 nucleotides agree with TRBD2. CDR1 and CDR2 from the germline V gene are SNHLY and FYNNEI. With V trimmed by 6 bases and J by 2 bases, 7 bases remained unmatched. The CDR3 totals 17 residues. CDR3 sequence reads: CASRSSLAGGTYNEQFF. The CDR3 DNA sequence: TGTGCCAGCAGATCCTCACTAGCGGGAGGGACCTACAATGAGCAGTTCTTC. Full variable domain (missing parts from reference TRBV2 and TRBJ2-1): EPEVTQTPSHQVTQMGQEVILRCVPISNHLYFYWYRQILGQKVEFLVSFYNNEISEKSEIFDDQFSVERPDGSNFTLKIRSTKLEDSAMYFCASRSSLAGGTYNEQFFGPGTRLTVL.

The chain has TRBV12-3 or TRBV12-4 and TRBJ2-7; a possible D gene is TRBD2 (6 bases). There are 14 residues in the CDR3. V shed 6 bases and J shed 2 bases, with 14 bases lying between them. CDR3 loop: CASRPGLETYEQYF. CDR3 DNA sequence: TGTGCCAGCAGACCGGGACTTGAGACCTACGAGCAGTACTTC.

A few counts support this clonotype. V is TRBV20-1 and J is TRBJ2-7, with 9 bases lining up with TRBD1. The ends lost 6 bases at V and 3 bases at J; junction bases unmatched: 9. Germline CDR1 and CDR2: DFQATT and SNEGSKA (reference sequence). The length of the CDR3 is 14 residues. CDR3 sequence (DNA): TGCAGTGCCATCCTGGGGACAGGGATCTACGAGCAGTACTTC. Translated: CSAILGTGIYEQYF.